This TCR beta chain is from a study of human T cells and chemical hapten exposure. V was trimmed by 8 bases and J by 0 bases, leaving 8 bases between them. CDR3 length: 14 residues. Germline V gene sequence: CDR1 SNHLY, CDR2 FYNNEI. TCRdb analysed the RACE reads with MiXCR anew, one entry per CDR3 protein. The sample yields under 450,000 distinct CDR3 sequences, approximately 5% seen once. Many counts were recorded for this clonotype. This sample's time point: patch test 1, 2 weeks after DPC sensitization. Treatment reported: therapeutic diphenylcyclopropenone sensitization with weekly scalp DPC. This chain uses TRBV2 with TRBJ2-6; D remains ambiguous. The input for sequencing was whole blood, taken in connection with sensitization to the hapten diphenylcyclopropenone (DPC). This TCR was sampled from a woman in her 50s with alopecia areata. Some clones in this sample may be carry-over from other donors' samples. The chain's CDR3 is CASADSSGANVLTF. Here the CDR3 DNA reads TGTGCCAGCGCGGATAGCTCTGGGGCCAACGTCCTGACTTTC. The variable domain in full, completed from reference TRBV2 and TRBJ2-6, reads EPEVTQTPSHQVTQMGQEVILRCVPISNHLYFYWYRQILGQKVEFLVSFYNNEISEKSEIFDDQFSVERPDGSNFTLKIRSTKLEDSAMYFCASADSSGANVLTFGAGSRLTVL.